Given below is one TCR beta chain in context. This sample is drawn from a study of T cell repertoires in ileal Crohn's disease. Time point described: neoterminal ileum biopsy at postoperative endoscopy, about 6 months after surgery. The CDR3 has 16 residues. V gave up 4 bases and J gave up 4 bases, with 17 bases separating them. CDR1 and CDR2 (germline): MDHEN, SYDVKM. Produced via immunoSEQ multiplex PCR; TCRdb's table is partial and in-frame only. The data hold 11,000 or so clones, with approximately 78% observed a single time. The chain combines TRBV28 with TRBJ1-5, with a possible D match to TRBD1 (5 bases). The clonotype comes from an adult with Crohn's disease. Sequences were obtained from ileal tissue. The chain's CDR3 is CASSSVDSGGNQPQHF. CDR3 in DNA: TGTGCCAGCAGTTCCGTGGATTCGGGGGGGAATCAGCCCCAGCATTTT.